This T cell receptor (beta chain) came from a study of T cell responses to AZD1222 COVID-19 vaccine. Study overall: The study pooled second doses at about 4 or about 12 weeks.

Clones were read by immunoSEQ multiplex PCR, and TCRdb kept only the in-frame ones, dropping some. The sample lists more than 150,000 clones; under 95% were seen once. CDR1 is LGHNA and CDR2 is YSLEER in the germline V gene. The CDR3 loop spans 15 amino acids. V lost 0 bases to trimming and J lost 7 bases, with 12 bases between them. This specimen was peripheral blood, taken on day 0 of AZD1222 vaccination. This TCR came from an adult in good health. This sequence joins TRBV4-3 and TRBJ2-2, with D hard to call. The CDR3 sequence: CASSQDGRNSGELFF. As DNA, the CDR3 is TGCGCCAGCAGCCAAGATGGGCGGAATAGCGGGGAGCTGTTTTTT.